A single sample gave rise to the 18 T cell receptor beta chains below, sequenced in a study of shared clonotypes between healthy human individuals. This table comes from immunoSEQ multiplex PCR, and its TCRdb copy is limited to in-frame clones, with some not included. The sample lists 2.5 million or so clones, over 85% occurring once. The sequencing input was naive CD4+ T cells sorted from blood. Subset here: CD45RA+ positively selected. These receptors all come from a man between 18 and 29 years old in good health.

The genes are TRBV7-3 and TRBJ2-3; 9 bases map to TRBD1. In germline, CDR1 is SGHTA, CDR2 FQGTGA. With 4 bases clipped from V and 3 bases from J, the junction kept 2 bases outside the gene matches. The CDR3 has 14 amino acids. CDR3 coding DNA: TGTGCCAGCAGCTCCGGGACAGGGACAGATACGCAGTATTTT. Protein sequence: CASSSGTGTDTQYF.

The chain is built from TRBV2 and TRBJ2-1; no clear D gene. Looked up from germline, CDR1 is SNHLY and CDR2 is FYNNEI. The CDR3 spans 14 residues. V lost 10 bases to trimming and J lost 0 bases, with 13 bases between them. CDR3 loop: CAIQTRDSYNEQFF. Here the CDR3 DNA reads TGTGCCATCCAGACAAGGGACTCCTACAATGAGCAGTTCTTC.

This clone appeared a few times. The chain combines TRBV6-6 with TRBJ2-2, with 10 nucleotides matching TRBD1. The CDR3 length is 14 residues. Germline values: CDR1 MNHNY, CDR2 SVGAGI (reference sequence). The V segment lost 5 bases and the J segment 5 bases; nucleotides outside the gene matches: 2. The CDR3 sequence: CASSRGQGTGELFF. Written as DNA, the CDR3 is TGTGCCAGCAGTAGGGGACAGGGGACCGGGGAGCTGTTTTTT.

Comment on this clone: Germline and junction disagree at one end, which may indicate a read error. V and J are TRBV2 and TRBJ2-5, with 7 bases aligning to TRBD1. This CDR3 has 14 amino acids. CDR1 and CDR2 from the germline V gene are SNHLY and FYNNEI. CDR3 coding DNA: TGTGCCAGCAGGGGTACAGGGGCCCAAGGGACCCAGTACTTC. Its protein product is CASRGTGAQGTQYF.

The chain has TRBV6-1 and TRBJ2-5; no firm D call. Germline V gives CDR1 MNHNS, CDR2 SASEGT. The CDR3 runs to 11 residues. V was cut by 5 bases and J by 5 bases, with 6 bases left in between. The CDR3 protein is CASSQKETQYF. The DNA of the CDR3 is TGTGCCAGCAGTCAGAAGGAGACCCAGTACTTC.

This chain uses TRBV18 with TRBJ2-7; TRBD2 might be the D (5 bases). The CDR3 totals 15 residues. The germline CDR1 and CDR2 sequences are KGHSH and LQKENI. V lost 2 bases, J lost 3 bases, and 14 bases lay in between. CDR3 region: CASSPAGEGGYEQYF. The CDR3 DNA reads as TGTGCCAGCTCACCAGCCGGGGAAGGAGGCTACGAGCAGTACTTC.

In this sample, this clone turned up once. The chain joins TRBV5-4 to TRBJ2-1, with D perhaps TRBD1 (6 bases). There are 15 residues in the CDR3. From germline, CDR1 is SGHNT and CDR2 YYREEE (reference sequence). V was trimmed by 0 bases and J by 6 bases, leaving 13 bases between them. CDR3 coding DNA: TGTGCCAGCAGCTTGGAGGGACAAAGGTCCAATGAGCAGTTCTTC. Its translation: CASSLEGQRSNEQFF.

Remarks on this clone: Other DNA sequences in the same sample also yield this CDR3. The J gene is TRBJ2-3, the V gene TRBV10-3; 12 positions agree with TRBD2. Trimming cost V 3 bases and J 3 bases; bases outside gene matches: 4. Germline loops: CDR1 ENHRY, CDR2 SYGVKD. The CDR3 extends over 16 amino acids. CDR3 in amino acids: CAISESSGGATDTQYF. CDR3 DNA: TGTGCCATCAGTGAATCTAGCGGGGGGGCAACAGATACGCAGTATTTT.

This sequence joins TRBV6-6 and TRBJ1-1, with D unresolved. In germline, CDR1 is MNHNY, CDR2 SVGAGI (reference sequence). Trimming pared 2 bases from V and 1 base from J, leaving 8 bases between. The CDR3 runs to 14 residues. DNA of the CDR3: TGTGCCAGCAGTTACCGGGCGCGGAACACTGAAGCTTTCTTT. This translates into CASSYRARNTEAFF.

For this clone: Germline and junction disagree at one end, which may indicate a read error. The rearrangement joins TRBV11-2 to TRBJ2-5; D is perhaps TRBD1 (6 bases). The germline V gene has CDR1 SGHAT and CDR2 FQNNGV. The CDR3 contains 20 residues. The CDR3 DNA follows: TGTGCCAGCAGCGTAGACAGGCGAGGGGTCTCTGGACAGTTCCAAGAGACCCAGTACTTC. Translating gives CASSVDRRGVSGQFQETQYF.

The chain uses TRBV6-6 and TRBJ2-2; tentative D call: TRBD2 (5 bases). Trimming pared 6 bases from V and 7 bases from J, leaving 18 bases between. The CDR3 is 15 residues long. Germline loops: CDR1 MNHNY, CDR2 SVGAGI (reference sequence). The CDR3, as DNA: TGTGCCAGCAGCTCTAGCTTAAGTGGGTACGGGGAGCTGTTTTTT. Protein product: CASSSSLSGYGELFF.

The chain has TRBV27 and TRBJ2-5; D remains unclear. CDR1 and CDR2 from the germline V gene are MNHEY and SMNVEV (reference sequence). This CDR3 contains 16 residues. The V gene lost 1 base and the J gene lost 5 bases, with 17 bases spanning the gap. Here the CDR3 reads CASSLLCVVYGETQYF. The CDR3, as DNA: TGTGCCAGCAGTTTATTGTGCGTGGTTTATGGGGAGACCCAGTACTTC.

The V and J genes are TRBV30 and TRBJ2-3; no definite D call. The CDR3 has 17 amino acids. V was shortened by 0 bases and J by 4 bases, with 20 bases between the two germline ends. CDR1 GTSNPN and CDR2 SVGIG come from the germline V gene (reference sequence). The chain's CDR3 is CAWSVRVLVVTADTQYF. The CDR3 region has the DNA TGTGCCTGGAGTGTAAGAGTACTTGTGGTGACGGCAGATACGCAGTATTTT.

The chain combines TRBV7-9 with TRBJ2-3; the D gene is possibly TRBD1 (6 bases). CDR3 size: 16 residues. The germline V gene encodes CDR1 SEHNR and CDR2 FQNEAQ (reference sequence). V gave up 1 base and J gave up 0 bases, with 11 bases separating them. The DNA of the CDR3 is TGTGCCAGCAGCTTAGAGAGGCAGGGGAGCACAGATACGCAGTATTTT. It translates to CASSLERQGSTDTQYF.

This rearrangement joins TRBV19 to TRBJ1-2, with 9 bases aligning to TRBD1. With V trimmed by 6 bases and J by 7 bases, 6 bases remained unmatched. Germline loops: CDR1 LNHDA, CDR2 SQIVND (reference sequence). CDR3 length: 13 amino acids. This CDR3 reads CASRGQGIAGYTF. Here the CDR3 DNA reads TGTGCCAGTAGGGGACAGGGTATTGCTGGCTACACCTTC.

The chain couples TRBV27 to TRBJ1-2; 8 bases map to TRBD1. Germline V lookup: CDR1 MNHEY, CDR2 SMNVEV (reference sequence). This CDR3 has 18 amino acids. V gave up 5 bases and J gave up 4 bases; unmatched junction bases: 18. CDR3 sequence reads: CASSPFSIGQGKAYGYTF. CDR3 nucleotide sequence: TGTGCCAGCAGTCCCTTCTCAATCGGACAGGGAAAGGCCTATGGCTACACCTTC.

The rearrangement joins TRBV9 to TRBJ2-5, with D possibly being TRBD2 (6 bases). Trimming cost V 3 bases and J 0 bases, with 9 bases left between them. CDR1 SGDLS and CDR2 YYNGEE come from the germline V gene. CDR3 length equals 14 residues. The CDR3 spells CASSGGDDQETQYF. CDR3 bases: TGTGCCAGCAGCGGCGGGGACGACCAAGAGACCCAGTACTTC.

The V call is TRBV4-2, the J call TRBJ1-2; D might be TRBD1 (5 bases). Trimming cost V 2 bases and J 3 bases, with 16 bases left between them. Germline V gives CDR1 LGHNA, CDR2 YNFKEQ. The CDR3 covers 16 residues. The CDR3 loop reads CASSQPGTTVDYGYTF. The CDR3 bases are TGTGCCAGCAGCCAACCCGGGACTACCGTAGACTATGGCTACACCTTC.